Below, one TCR beta chain is given with its context. Its specificity is not known. This sample is part of a study of T cell responses to AZD1222 COVID-19 vaccine. Only in-frame clones appear in the TCRdb table, and some are missing; sequencing was by immunoSEQ multiplex PCR. Counted here are 65,000 to 90,000 clones, 70% to 90% occurring once; the ten biggest clones make up approximately 1.2%. Study observations and caveats: Clonal diversity may have been underestimated in mostly white British donors. Across the whole spike, CD4 TCRs peaked at regions 160-218 and 743-854.

The CDR3 consists of 14 residues. V was shortened by 3 bases and J by 6 bases, with 11 bases between the two germline ends. Germline V lookup: CDR1 LGHNT, CDR2 FRNRAP. Specimen: peripheral blood, collected 28 days after the second AZD1222 dose. The chain couples TRBV12-5 to TRBJ2-2; D might be TRBD2 (7 bases). The sequence was obtained from an adult who received the AZD1222 COVID-19 vaccine. The DNA of the CDR3 is TGTGCTAGTGGTTTAGGGGGGAGGGCCGGGGAGCTGTTTTTT. Its protein product is CASGLGGRAGELFF.